This TCR beta chain is drawn from a study of T cell repertoires in cytomegalovirus infection. On the study more broadly: Based on public TCR beta signatures, there were indications of CMV infection and of a matching HLA type. Study observations and caveats: HLA-C-restricted CMV-specific TCR beta clonotypes prevailed in the ex vivo response.

MiXCR, applied by TCRdb to the reads, yields one record per CDR3 protein. The data hold almost 300,000 distinct CDR3 sequences, with about a tenth observed a single time. The CDR3 has 15 residues. Germline V CDR1 and CDR2: DFQATT, SNEGSKA (reference sequence). V was clipped by 1 base and J by 1 base, with 13 bases between them. This clonotype appeared many times. Its antigen remains unidentified. The sample consisted of PBMCs. The chain uses TRBV20-1 and TRBJ2-5; possible D gene TRBD1, 6 bases. This clonotype was obtained from a human donor in good health (CMV status not recorded). Some clones in this sample may be carry-over from other donors' samples. DNA of the CDR3: TGCAGTGCTAGAGTCCCGAGGGGGACCCAAGAGACCCAGTACTTC. It specifies CSARVPRGTQETQYF.